This passage covers 2 T cell receptor beta chains from one sample sequenced in a study of beta chain features in type 1 diabetes. Study conclusions and caveats: TCRB CDR3s from Type 1 diabetes patients were moderately but significantly shorter in all four CD4+ subsets.

No cognate antigen is known for these TCRs. cDNA synthesis used the whole RNA isolate, giving expressed TCRB sequences. Clones were sequenced by immunoSEQ multiplex PCR, and TCRdb holds only the in-frame ones, with some missing. The table lists roughly 730,000 clones, about an eighth of them singletons. The sequenced sample consisted of naive CD4+ T cells from blood. The origin of the receptors is a man between 18 and 29 years old with type 1 diabetes.

This clone was recorded a few times. In DNA, the CDR3 is TGTGCCAGCTCACCATGGGACAGGAGAACCCCTAGCACAGATACGCAGTATTTT. It translates to CASSPWDRRTPSTDTQYF. The J gene is TRBJ2-3, the V gene TRBV18, with 8 nucleotides matching TRBD1. The CDR3 has 18 amino acids. J gave up 0 bases and V 2 bases, and 10 bases lay outside the gene matches. Germline loops: CDR1 KGHSH, CDR2 LQKENI.

The gene calls are TRBV11-2 and TRBJ2-1; unclear D gene. Trimming left V 4 bases short and J 0 bases short, with 13 bases between. CDR1 is SGHAT and CDR2 is FQNNGV in the germline V gene. The CDR3 sequence is 16 residues long. The CDR3 is CASSSGTLSSYNEQFF. CDR3 bases: TGTGCCAGCAGCTCAGGCACCCTAAGCTCCTACAATGAGCAGTTCTTC.